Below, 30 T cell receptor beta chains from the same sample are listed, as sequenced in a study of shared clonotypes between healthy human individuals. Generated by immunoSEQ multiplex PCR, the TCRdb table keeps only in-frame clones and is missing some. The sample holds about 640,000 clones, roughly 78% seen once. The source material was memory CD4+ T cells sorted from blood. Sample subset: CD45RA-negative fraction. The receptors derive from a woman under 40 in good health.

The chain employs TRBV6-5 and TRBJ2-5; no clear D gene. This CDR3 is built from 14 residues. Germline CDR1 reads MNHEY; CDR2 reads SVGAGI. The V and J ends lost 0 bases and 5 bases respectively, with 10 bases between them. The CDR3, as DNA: TGTGCCAGCAGTTACTCGTCTAGACTCGAGACCCAGTACTTC. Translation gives CASSYSSRLETQYF.

CDR3 sequence reads: CASSLTASVETQYF. CDR3 sequence (DNA): TGTGCCAGCAGCTTAACGGCTAGTGTGGAGACCCAGTACTTC. The chain has TRBV7-3 and TRBJ2-5, with D uncertain. CDR3 length: 14 amino acids. Trimming stripped 0 bases from V and 5 bases from J, with 10 bases between. In germline, CDR1 is SGHTA, CDR2 FQGTGA. Complete variable domain (other parts from reference TRBV7-3 and TRBJ2-5): GAGVSQTPSNKVTEKGKYVELRCDPISGHTALYWYRQSLGQGPEFLIYFQGTGAADDSGLPNDRFFAVRPEGSVSTLKIQRTERGDSAVYLCASSLTASVETQYFGPGTRLLVL.

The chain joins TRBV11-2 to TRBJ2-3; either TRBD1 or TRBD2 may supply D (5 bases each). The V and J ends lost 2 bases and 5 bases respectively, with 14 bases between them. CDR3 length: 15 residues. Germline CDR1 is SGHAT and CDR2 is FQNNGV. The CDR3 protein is CASSLQLGRGDTQYF. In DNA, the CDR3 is TGTGCCAGCAGCTTACAGCTGGGACGGGGAGATACGCAGTATTTT.

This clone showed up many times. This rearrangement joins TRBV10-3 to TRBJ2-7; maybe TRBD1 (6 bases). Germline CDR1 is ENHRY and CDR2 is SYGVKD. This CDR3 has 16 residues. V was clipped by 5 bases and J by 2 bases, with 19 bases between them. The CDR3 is CAISQAQGIRAYEQYF. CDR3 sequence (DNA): TGTGCCATCAGTCAAGCCCAGGGGATTCGTGCCTACGAGCAGTACTTC.

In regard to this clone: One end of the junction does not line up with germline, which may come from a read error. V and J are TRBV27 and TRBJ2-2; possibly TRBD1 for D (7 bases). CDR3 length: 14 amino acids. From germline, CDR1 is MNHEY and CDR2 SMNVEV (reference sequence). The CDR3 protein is CAISGGGPTGELFF. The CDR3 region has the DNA TGTGCCATCAGTGGAGGGGGCCCAACCGGGGAGCTGTTTTTT.

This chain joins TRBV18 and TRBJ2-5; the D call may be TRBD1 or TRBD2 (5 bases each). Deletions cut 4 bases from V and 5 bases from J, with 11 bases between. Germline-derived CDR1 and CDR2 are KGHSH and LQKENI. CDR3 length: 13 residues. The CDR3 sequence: CASSLGRGETQYF. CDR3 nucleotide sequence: TGTGCCAGCTCACTGGGGCGCGGGGAGACCCAGTACTTC. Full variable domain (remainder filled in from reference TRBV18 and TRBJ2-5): NAGVMQNPRHLVRRRGQEARLRCSPMKGHSHVYWYRQLPEEGLKFMVYLQKENIIDESGMPKERFSAEFPKEGPSILRIQQVVRGDSAAYFCASSLGRGETQYFGPGTRLLVL.

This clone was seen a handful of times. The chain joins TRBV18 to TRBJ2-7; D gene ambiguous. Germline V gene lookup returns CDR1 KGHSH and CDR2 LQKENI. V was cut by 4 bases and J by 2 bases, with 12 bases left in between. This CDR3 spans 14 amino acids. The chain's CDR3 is CASSLPGPTYEQYF. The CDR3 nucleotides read TGTGCCAGCTCACTCCCCGGGCCAACCTACGAGCAGTACTTC.

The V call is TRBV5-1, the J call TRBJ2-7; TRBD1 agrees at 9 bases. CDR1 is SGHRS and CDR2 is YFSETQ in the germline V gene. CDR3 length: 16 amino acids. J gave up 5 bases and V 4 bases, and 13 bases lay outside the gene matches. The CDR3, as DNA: TGCGCCAGCAGCCCGGAACCCGGGACAGGGTTGAACGAGCAGTACTTC. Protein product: CASSPEPGTGLNEQYF.

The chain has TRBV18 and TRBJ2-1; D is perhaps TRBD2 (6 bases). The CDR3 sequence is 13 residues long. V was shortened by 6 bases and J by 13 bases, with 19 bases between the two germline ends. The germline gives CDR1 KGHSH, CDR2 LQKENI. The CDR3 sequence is CASSGRSGGDQFF. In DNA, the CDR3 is TGTGCCAGCTCGGGACGGTCCGGAGGGGATCAGTTCTTC.

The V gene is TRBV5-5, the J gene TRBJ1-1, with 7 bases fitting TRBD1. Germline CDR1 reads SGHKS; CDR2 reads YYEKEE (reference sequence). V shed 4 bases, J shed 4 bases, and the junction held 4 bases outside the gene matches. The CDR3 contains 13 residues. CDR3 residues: CASSPQGSTEAFF. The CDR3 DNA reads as TGTGCCAGCAGCCCACAGGGGAGCACTGAAGCTTTCTTT.

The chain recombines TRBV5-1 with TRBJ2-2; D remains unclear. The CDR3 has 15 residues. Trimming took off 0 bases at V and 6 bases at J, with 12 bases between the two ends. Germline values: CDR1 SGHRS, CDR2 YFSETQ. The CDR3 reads CASSLVPVGSGELFF. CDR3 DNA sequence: TGCGCCAGCAGCTTGGTTCCAGTAGGGTCCGGGGAGCTGTTTTTT.

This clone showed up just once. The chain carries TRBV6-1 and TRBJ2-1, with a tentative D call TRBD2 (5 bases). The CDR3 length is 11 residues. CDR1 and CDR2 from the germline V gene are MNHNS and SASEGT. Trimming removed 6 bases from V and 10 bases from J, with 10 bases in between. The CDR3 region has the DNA TGTGCCAGCAGGAACTCGGGGGAGCAGTTCTTC. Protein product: CASRNSGEQFF.

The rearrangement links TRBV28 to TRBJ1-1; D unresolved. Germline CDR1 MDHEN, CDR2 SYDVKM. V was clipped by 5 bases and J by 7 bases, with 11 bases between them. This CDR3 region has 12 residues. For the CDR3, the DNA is TGTGCCAGCAGTACACAGACGTTTGAAGCTTTCTTT. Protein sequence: CASSTQTFEAFF.

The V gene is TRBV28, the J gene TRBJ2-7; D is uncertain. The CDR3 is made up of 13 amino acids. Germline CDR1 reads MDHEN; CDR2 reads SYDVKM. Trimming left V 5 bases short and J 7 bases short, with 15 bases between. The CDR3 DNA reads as TGTGCCAGCAGTACCCAAGTTGTAGAGGAGCAGTACTTC. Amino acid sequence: CASSTQVVEEQYF.

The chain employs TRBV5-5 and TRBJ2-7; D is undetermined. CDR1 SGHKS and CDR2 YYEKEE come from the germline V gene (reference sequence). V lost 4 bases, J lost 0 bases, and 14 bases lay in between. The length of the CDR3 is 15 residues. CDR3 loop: CASSAMGGSSYEQYF. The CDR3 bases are TGTGCCAGCAGCGCGATGGGCGGTTCCTCCTACGAGCAGTACTTC.

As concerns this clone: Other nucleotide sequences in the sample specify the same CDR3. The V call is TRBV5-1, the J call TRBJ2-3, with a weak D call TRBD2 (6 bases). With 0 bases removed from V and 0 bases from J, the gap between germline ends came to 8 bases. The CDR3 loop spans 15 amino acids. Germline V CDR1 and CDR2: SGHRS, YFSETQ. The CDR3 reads CASSLDAGSTDTQYF. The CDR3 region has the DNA TGCGCCAGCAGCTTGGACGCGGGAAGCACAGATACGCAGTATTTT.

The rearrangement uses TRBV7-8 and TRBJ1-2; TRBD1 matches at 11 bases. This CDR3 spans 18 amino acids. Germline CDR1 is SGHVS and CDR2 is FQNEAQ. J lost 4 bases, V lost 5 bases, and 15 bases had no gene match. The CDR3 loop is CASSPQAGQGVGGYGYTF. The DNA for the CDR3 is TGTGCCAGCAGCCCCCAAGCGGGACAGGGGGTGGGAGGCTATGGCTACACCTTC.

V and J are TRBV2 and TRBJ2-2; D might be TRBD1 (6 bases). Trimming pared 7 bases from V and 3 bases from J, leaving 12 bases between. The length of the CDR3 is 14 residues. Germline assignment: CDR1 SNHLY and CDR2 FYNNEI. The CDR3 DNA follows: TGTGCCAGCACCAAGGACAGTCACACCGGGGAGCTGTTTTTT. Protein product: CASTKDSHTGELFF.

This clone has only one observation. The CDR3 spells CASSLLTGANTYEQYF. CDR3 nucleotide sequence: TGTGCCAGCAGCTTATTGACGGGAGCAAACACCTACGAGCAGTACTTC. The chain is built from TRBV11-2 and TRBJ2-7, with TRBD2 as a possible D gene (6 bases). Germline V gives CDR1 SGHAT, CDR2 FQNNGV. V lost 2 bases and J lost 2, with 16 bases in between. CDR3 length equals 16 residues.

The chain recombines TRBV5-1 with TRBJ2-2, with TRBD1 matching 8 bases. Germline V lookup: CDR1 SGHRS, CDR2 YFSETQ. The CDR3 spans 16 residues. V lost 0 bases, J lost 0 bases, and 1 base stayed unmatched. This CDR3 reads CASSLAQGANTGELFF. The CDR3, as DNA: TGCGCCAGCAGCTTGGCACAGGGGGCGAACACCGGGGAGCTGTTTTTT.

CDR3: CASSIDRDTYEQYF. The DNA of the CDR3 is TGTGCCAGCAGCATAGACAGGGATACCTACGAGCAGTACTTC. The chain links TRBV9 to TRBJ2-5, with 7 bases aligning to TRBD1. The better agreement between TRBJ2-7 and the DNA end casts doubt on the J call. Looked up from germline, CDR1 is SGDLS and CDR2 is YYNGEE. The CDR3 covers 14 residues.

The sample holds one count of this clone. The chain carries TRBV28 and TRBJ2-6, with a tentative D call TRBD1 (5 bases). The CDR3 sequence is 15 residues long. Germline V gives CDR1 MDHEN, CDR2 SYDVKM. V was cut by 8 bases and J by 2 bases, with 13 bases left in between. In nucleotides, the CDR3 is TGTGCCAGCTCACCTTCAGGGACTGGGGCCAACGTCCTGACTTTC. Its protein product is CASSPSGTGANVLTF.

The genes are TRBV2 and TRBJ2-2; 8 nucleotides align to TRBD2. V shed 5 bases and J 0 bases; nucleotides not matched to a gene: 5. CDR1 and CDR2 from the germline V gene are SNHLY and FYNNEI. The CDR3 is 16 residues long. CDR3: CASSPAGASNTGELFF. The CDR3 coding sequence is TGTGCCAGCAGTCCAGCGGGAGCTTCGAACACCGGGGAGCTGTTTTTT.

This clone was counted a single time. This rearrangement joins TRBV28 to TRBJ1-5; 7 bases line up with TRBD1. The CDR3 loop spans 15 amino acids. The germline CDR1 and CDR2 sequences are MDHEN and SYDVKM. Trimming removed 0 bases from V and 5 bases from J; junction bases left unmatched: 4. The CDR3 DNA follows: TGTGCCAGCAGTTTATGGGGGCAGGGGGATCAGCCCCAGCATTTT. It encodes CASSLWGQGDQPQHF.

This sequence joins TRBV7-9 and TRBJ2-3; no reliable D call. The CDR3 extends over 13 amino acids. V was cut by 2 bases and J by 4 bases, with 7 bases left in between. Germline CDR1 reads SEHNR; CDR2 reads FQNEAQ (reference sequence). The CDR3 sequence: CASSLPAADTQYF. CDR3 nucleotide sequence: TGTGCCAGCAGCTTACCAGCTGCAGATACGCAGTATTTT.

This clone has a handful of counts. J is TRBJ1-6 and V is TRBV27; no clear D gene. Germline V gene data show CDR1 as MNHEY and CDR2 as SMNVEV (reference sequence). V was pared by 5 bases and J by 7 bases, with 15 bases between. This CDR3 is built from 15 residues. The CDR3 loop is CASSAAAVWNSPLHF. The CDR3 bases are TGTGCCAGCAGTGCTGCGGCGGTCTGGAATTCACCCCTCCACTTT.

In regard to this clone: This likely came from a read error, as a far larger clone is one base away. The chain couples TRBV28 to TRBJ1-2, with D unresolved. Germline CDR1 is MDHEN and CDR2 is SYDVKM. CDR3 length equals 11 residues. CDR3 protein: CAGSFPYGYTF. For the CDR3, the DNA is TGTGCCGGCAGTTTCCCCTATGGCTACACCTTC.

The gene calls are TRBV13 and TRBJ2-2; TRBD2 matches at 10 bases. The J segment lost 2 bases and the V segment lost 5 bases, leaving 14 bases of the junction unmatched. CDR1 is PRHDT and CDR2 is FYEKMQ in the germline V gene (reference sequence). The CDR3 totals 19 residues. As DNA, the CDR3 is TGTGCCAGCAGCCCCGACCTGTTTAGCGGGAGGAAAAACACCGGGGAGCTGTTTTTT. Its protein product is CASSPDLFSGRKNTGELFF.

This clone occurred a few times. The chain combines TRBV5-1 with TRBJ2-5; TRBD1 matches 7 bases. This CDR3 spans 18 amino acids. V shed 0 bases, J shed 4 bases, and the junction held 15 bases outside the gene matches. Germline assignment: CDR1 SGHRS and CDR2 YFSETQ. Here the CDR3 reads CASSLDLTRRDRGETQYF. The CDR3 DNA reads TGCGCCAGCAGCTTGGACCTAACCCGCAGGGACAGAGGAGAGACCCAGTACTTC. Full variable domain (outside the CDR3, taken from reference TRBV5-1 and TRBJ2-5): KAGVTQTPRYLIKTRGQQVTLSCSPISGHRSVSWYQQTPGQGLQFLFEYFSETQRNKGNFPGRFSGRQFSNSRSEMNVSTLELGDSALYLCASSLDLTRRDRGETQYFGPGTRLLVL.

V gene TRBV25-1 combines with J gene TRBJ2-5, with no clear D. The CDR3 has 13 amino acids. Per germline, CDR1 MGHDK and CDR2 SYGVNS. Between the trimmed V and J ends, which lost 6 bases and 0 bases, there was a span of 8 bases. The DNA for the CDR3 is TGTGCCAGCAGAGAGGTGGACCAAGAGACCCAGTACTTC. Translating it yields CASREVDQETQYF.